This T cell receptor beta chain was sequenced during a study of CD8 T cells in ankylosing spondylitis. Overall study findings and caveats: Characteristic of ankylosing spondylitis blood, it appeared, was a TCR beta motif comprising several highly homologous variants. Reports say disease-linked clones showed up significantly more in matched ankylosing spondylitis synovial fluid. Before this, some motif variants had been reported in reactive arthritis synovial fluid and blood.

Per the germline V gene, CDR1 is SGDLS and CDR2 is YYNGEE. The CDR3 runs 18 residues. The J segment lost 3 bases and the V segment lost 2 bases, leaving 16 bases of the junction unmatched. This clonotype was detected many times. Its antigen is still unknown. Quantitative 5'-RACE was performed with molecular barcodes, and it yielded the TCR beta libraries. TCRdb called the 5' RACE reads again in MiXCR, with one record for every CDR3 protein. This table has around 10,000 distinct CDR3 sequences, 5.5% to 6.5% appearing once. The V gene is TRBV9, the J gene TRBJ1-1; 7 nucleotides agree with TRBD1. The sequenced material came from blood, either unsorted or a sorted T cell fraction (not recorded which). The receptor's source is a female donor with ankylosing spondylitis or in good health (not recorded which). CDR3 region: CASSVGDSPTYRDTEAFF. The CDR3 bases are TGTGCCAGCAGCGTGGGGGACAGCCCTACTTATAGGGACACTGAAGCTTTCTTT.